This T cell receptor beta chain appears in the sequencing data of a study of technical replicates of blood from several donors. The CDR3 totals 15 residues. The germline V gene has CDR1 MNHEY and CDR2 SVGAGI. J was trimmed by 2 bases and V by 5 bases; bases with no gene match: 3. Assay used: immunoSEQ multiplex PCR; TCRdb lists only in-frame clones, some missing. Of fewer than 85,000 clones in the sample, approximately 94% are singletons; the top ten hold around 0.25%. The specimen sequenced was T cells isolated from PBMCs. The TCR comes from a human donor in good health. The V call is TRBV6-5, the J call TRBJ2-5; 12 nucleotides agree with TRBD2. The CDR3 DNA is TGTGCCAGCAGTACTAGCGGGAGGAAACAAGAGACCCAGTACTTC. The encoded protein is CASSTSGRKQETQYF.